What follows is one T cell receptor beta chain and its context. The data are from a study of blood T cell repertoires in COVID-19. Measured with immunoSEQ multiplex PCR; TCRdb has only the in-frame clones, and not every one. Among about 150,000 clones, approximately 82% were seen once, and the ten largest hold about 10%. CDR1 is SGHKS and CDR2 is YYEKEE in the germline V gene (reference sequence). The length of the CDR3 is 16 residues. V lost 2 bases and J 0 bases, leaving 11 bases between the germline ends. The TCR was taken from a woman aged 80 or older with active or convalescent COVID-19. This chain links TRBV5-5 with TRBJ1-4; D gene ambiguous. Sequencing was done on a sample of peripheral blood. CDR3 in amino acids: CASSFIPDTTNEKLFF. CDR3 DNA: TGTGCCAGCAGCTTTATCCCAGACACAACTAATGAAAAACTGTTTTTT.